The present T cell receptor beta chain was sequenced within a study of T cells in Graves' hyperthyroidism and ophthalmopathy. Germline V gives CDR1 SNHLY, CDR2 FYNNEI. V gave up 1 base and J gave up 0 bases; unmatched junction bases: 3. CDR3 length equals 16 residues. In its sample, this clonotype was seen a few times. Stable Graves' hyperthyroidism meant no ophthalmopathy progression within 18 months. With a duration under 2 months, the hyperthyroidism was newly diagnosed in patients aged 18 to 65. Reasons for excluding patients were uncontrolled infection, other autoimmune disease, pregnancy or lactation. Each diagnosis was grounded in clinical symptoms, serum thyroxine and TRAb, thyroid ultrasound, and orbital computed tomography. RNA transcripts were the template for amplifying TCR beta CDR3 regions. First-round RT-PCR of the TCR CDR3 relied on the HTBI primer set. TCRdb re-analysed the multiplex PCR reads in MiXCR, keeping a single row per CDR3 protein. This table has about 500,000 distinct CDR3 sequences, about a sixth appearing once.

The chain recombines TRBV2 with TRBJ2-4; TRBD1 aligns across 7 bases. Sequencing was carried out using blood. This TCR came from a young woman with Graves' hyperthyroidism. As DNA, the CDR3 is TGTGCCAGCAGTGAAGGGGACAGTGTAGCCAAAAACATTCAGTACTTC. Encoded protein: CASSEGDSVAKNIQYF.